Listed here are 26 T cell receptor beta chains from one sample, sequenced in a study of CD8 T cells in ankylosing spondylitis. MiXCR, run by TCRdb on the 5' RACE reads, gives a single entry per CDR3 protein. The profile shows some 140,000 distinct CDR3 sequences, roughly 7.7% of them singletons. The specimen sequenced was synovial fluid, either unsorted or a sorted T cell fraction (not recorded which). These receptors originate from a male donor with ankylosing spondylitis.

This chain joins TRBV27 and TRBJ2-7; 8 nucleotides line up with TRBD1. Trimming at V came to 5 bases and at J to 2 bases, leaving 8 bases not matched to a gene. Germline V gene data show CDR1 as MNHEY and CDR2 as SMNVEV (reference sequence). This CDR3 spans 15 amino acids. The CDR3 region is CASSRQRTGPYEQYF. As DNA, the CDR3 is TGTGCCAGCAGTCGGCAAAGGACAGGGCCCTACGAGCAGTACTTC.

This clonotype has more than one count but fewer than ten. This chain joins TRBV20-1 and TRBJ1-2; D is unresolved. Germline V gene lookup returns CDR1 DFQATT and CDR2 SNEGSKA (reference sequence). V shed 1 base and J shed 2 bases, with 11 bases lying between them. CDR3 length equals 14 residues. Written as DNA, the CDR3 is TGCAGTGCTAGAGGCCGGGGTTACAACTATGGCTACACCTTC. Translated: CSARGRGYNYGYTF.

This clonotype was seen only a few times. The chain recombines TRBV5-1 with TRBJ1-2; D ambiguous. The CDR3 has 13 amino acids. Deletions cut 0 bases from V and 6 bases from J, with 9 bases between. Germline V gene data show CDR1 as SGHRS and CDR2 as YFSETQ. In nucleotides, the CDR3 is TGCGCCAGCAGCTTGGAGGGATCGAATGGCTACACCTTC. Amino acids: CASSLEGSNGYTF.

CDR3 sequence (DNA): TGTGCCAGCAGTTCCGGGACAGGGGGCTGGAATGAGCAGTTCTTC. Protein sequence: CASSSGTGGWNEQFF. The V and J genes are TRBV9 and TRBJ2-1; TRBD1 matches at 12 bases. Unmatched junction bases numbered 7, after V lost 5 bases and J lost 7 bases. Germline V lookup: CDR1 SGDLS, CDR2 YYNGEE. CDR3 length: 15 residues.

This clonotype was observed many times. The chain carries TRBV6-1 and TRBJ1-2; 9 bases are shared with TRBD1. V lost 6 bases to trimming and J lost 6 bases; unmatched junction nucleotides: 2. Looked up from germline, CDR1 is MNHNS and CDR2 is SASEGT. This CDR3 spans 12 amino acids. The CDR3 sequence is CASSRDRDGYTF. The CDR3 coding sequence is TGTGCCAGCAGCCGGGACAGGGATGGCTACACCTTC.

CDR3 loop: CASRSGVSNEKLFF. Here the CDR3 DNA reads TGTGCCAGCAGGTCAGGGGTATCGAATGAAAAACTGTTTTTT. The V and J genes are TRBV28 and TRBJ1-4; tentatively, D is TRBD1 (6 bases). Germline V CDR1 and CDR2: MDHEN, SYDVKM. This CDR3 comprises 14 residues. V was shortened by 6 bases and J by 5 bases, with 13 bases between the two germline ends.

At least ten counts were recorded for this clonotype. V gene TRBV10-3 combines with J gene TRBJ1-2; maybe TRBD1 (6 bases). This CDR3 is 16 amino acids long. Germline V CDR1 and CDR2: ENHRY, SYGVKD. V gave up 4 bases and J gave up 0 bases, with 15 bases separating them. For the CDR3, the DNA is TGTGCCATCAGTGGGGTAACAGGGACCTCTAACTATGGCTACACCTTC. Amino acid sequence: CAISGVTGTSNYGYTF.

This clonotype was counted many times. The V call is TRBV13, the J call TRBJ2-7; no firm D call. CDR3 length: 13 residues. With 2 bases removed from V and 4 bases from J, the gap between germline ends came to 9 bases. Per germline, CDR1 PRHDT and CDR2 FYEKMQ (reference sequence). The CDR3 sequence: CASSLHGSYEQYF. CDR3 sequence (DNA): TGTGCCAGCAGCTTACATGGATCTTACGAGCAGTACTTC.

This clonotype was counted many times. The chain recombines TRBV20-1 with TRBJ1-2; D unclear. CDR1 is DFQATT, CDR2 SNEGSKA, per germline (reference sequence). This CDR3 comprises 10 residues. Trimming shortened V by 6 bases and J by 7 bases, and 9 bases separated the two germline ends. Written as DNA, the CDR3 is TGCAGTGCGATCAGGACTGGCTACACCTTC. Residues: CSAIRTGYTF.

This clonotype was observed many times. The genes are TRBV2 and TRBJ2-2; D is perhaps TRBD1 (6 bases). The CDR3 is made up of 14 amino acids. Germline CDR1 SNHLY, CDR2 FYNNEI. The V gene lost 8 bases and the J gene lost 1 base, with 11 bases spanning the gap. The CDR3 loop reads CASHRDGNTGELFF. DNA of the CDR3: TGTGCCAGCCACAGGGATGGGAACACCGGGGAGCTGTTTTTT.

This clonotype was recorded many times. This rearrangement joins TRBV20-1 to TRBJ1-2, with a possible D match to TRBD1 (6 bases). This CDR3 has 14 residues. Looked up from germline, CDR1 is DFQATT and CDR2 is SNEGSKA (reference sequence). V was cut by 0 bases and J by 7 bases, with 15 bases left in between. Written as DNA, the CDR3 is TGCAGTGCTAGAGATGAGGGACAACAAAGTGGCTACACCTTC. It encodes CSARDEGQQSGYTF.

V usage is TRBV20-1 and J usage is TRBJ2-3; the D gene is possibly TRBD2 (5 bases). The CDR3 sequence is 16 residues long. The germline V gene has CDR1 DFQATT and CDR2 SNEGSKA (reference sequence). Trimming shortened V by 2 bases and J by 1 base, and 16 bases separated the two germline ends. The chain's CDR3 is CSARRGIYTGTDTQYF. CDR3 DNA: TGCAGTGCTAGAAGAGGGATTTATACTGGCACAGATACGCAGTATTTT.

This clonotype was observed many times. CDR3 sequence reads: CASSLFGLAGIDTGELFF. The CDR3 nucleotides read TGTGCCAGCAGTTTATTCGGACTAGCGGGAATCGACACCGGGGAGCTGTTTTTT. The chain recombines TRBV27 with TRBJ2-2; 12 bases are shared with TRBD2. V trimming: 1 base; J trimming: 3 bases; junction bases outside the gene matches: 6. Germline CDR1 is MNHEY and CDR2 is SMNVEV (reference sequence). The CDR3 length is 18 residues.

This clonotype was counted at least ten times. The chain couples TRBV5-5 to TRBJ1-5, with D hard to call. Between the trimmed V and J ends, which lost 4 bases and 1 base, there was a span of 6 bases. This CDR3 spans 13 amino acids. Germline V gene sequence: CDR1 SGHKS, CDR2 YYEKEE (reference sequence). This CDR3 is CASSDLSNQPQHF. CDR3 sequence (DNA): TGTGCCAGCAGCGACCTCAGCAATCAGCCCCAGCATTTT.

This chain's CDR3 is CATSRDRTEFEAFF. For the CDR3, the DNA is TGTGCCACCAGCAGGGATAGGACAGAATTTGAAGCTTTCTTT. The chain couples TRBV15 to TRBJ1-1; maybe TRBD1 (6 bases). The V end lost 3 bases, the J end lost 7 bases, and 15 bases lay between the germline ends. Per the germline V gene, CDR1 is LNHNV and CDR2 is YYDKDF (reference sequence). The CDR3 extends over 14 amino acids.

Many counts were recorded for this clonotype. The CDR3 spells CASSLGSGGSYEQYF. CDR3 coding DNA: TGTGCCAGCAGTTTAGGTAGCGGGGGGTCCTACGAGCAGTACTTC. The rearrangement joins TRBV28 to TRBJ2-7; 10 bases are shared with TRBD2. CDR1 is MDHEN and CDR2 is SYDVKM in the germline V gene. The J segment lost 1 base and the V segment lost 2 bases, leaving 2 bases of the junction unmatched. This CDR3 has 15 residues.

The gene calls are TRBV7-2 and TRBJ2-1; D perhaps matches TRBD2 (5 bases). CDR3 length: 16 residues. Germline V lookup: CDR1 SGHTA, CDR2 FQGNSA. Trimming took off 4 bases at V and 9 bases at J, with 22 bases between the two ends. The CDR3, as DNA: TGTGCCAGCAGCTCCTCGAGGGCTAGCTTGATAAGTGAGCAGTTCTTC. The encoded protein is CASSSSRASLISEQFF.

This clonotype showed up many times. The chain uses TRBV5-1 and TRBJ2-5; a possible D gene is TRBD1 (5 bases). Germline V gives CDR1 SGHRS, CDR2 YFSETQ. The CDR3 runs to 13 residues. V was trimmed by 5 bases and J by 5 bases, leaving 13 bases between them. CDR3 protein: CASRGRSQETQYF. The CDR3, as DNA: TGCGCCAGCAGGGGGCGGTCCCAGGAGACCCAGTACTTC. The whole variable domain, remainder taken from reference TRBV5-1 and TRBJ2-5, is KAGVTQTPRYLIKTRGQQVTLSCSPISGHRSVSWYQQTPGQGLQFLFEYFSETQRNKGNFPGRFSGRQFSNSRSEMNVSTLELGDSALYLCASRGRSQETQYFGPGTRLLVL.

This clonotype appeared many times. This chain links TRBV12-3 or TRBV12-4 with TRBJ2-6; D is ambiguous. CDR3 length: 14 amino acids. Trimming took off 0 bases at V and 0 bases at J, with 0 bases between the two ends. The CDR3 nucleotides are TGTGCCAGCAGTTTAGCCTCTGGGGCCAACGTCCTGACTTTC. Its translation: CASSLASGANVLTF.

This clonotype was seen more than once but under ten times. The V gene is TRBV18, the J gene TRBJ1-5; no reliable D call. The V gene's germline CDR1 is KGHSH and CDR2 LQKENI. V lost 3 bases to trimming and J lost 3 bases, with 6 bases between them. The CDR3 is 13 residues long. CDR3 sequence: CASSPDNNQPQHF. The CDR3 DNA sequence: TGTGCCAGCTCACCCGATAACAATCAGCCCCAGCATTTT.

This clonotype turned up a few times. The chain recombines TRBV5-6 with TRBJ2-1; 11 nucleotides agree with TRBD2. Germline V CDR1 and CDR2: SGHDT, YYEEEE. With V trimmed by 2 bases and J by 8 bases, 6 bases remained unmatched. The CDR3 covers 15 residues. This chain's CDR3 is CASSFTSGSYYEQFF. The CDR3 nucleotides are TGTGCCAGCAGCTTCACTAGCGGGAGTTACTATGAGCAGTTCTTC.

This clonotype showed up many times. The rearrangement uses TRBV6-2 or TRBV6-3 and TRBJ1-5; D is unresolved. The CDR3 runs to 12 residues. The germline CDR1 and CDR2 sequences are MNHEY and SVGEGT. Trimming removed 6 bases from V and 5 bases from J, with 8 bases in between. The CDR3 coding sequence is TGTGCCAGCAGCCCCAGAGATCAGCCCCAGCATTTT. It codes for CASSPRDQPQHF.

The chain joins TRBV3-1 to TRBJ2-7; TRBD1 agrees at 8 bases. The CDR3 runs to 13 residues. J lost 6 bases, V lost 7 bases, and 8 bases had no gene match. CDR1 is LGHDT and CDR2 is YNNKEL in the germline V gene (reference sequence). CDR3 in DNA: TGTGCCAGCACCCTCAATACAGGGGGCGAGCAGTACTTC. Protein: CASTLNTGGEQYF.

This clonotype has a count of ten or more. The chain joins TRBV20-1 to TRBJ1-1; D perhaps matches TRBD1 (6 bases). V was trimmed by 6 bases and J by 0 bases, leaving 17 bases between them. This CDR3 is built from 15 residues. The germline V gene encodes CDR1 DFQATT and CDR2 SNEGSKA (reference sequence). The CDR3 reads CSAPEGGPLNTEAFF. The CDR3, as DNA: TGCAGTGCCCCGGAGGGGGGTCCCCTGAACACTGAAGCTTTCTTT.

This clonotype was observed at least ten times. The V and J genes are TRBV20-1 and TRBJ1-2; 8 nucleotides match TRBD1. Germline V gives CDR1 DFQATT, CDR2 SNEGSKA (reference sequence). V lost 1 base, J lost 13 bases, and 5 bases stayed unmatched. The CDR3 loop spans 11 amino acids. CDR3 in DNA: TGCAGTGCTAGAGCGGACAGGGAAGGCACCTTC. Encoded protein: CSARADREGTF.

At least ten counts were recorded for this clonotype. The chain recombines TRBV21-1 with TRBJ2-5; the table's D call TRBD2 went unverified against the DNA. TRBV21-1 is tagged as a pseudogene. The CDR3 covers 17 residues. CDR3 DNA sequence: TGTGCCAGGAAAGGGACTAGCGGCGAGAGTGAAACAGAGACCCAGTACTTC. This gives the protein CARKGTSGESETETQYF.